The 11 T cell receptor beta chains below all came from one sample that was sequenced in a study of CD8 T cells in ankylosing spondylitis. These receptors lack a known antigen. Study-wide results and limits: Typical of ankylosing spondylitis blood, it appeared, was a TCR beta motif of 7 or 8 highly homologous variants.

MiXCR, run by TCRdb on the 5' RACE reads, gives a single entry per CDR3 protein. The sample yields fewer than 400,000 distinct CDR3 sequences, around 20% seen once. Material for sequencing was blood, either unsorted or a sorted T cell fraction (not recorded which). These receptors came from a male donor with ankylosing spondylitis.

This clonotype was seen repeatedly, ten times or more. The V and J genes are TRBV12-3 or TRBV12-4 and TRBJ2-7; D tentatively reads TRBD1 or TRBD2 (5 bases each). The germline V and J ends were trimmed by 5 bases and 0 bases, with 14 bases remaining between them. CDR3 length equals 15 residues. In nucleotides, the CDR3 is TGTGCCAGCAGTCCCCTCTGGGACGGCTCCTACGAGCAGTACTTC. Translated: CASSPLWDGSYEQYF.

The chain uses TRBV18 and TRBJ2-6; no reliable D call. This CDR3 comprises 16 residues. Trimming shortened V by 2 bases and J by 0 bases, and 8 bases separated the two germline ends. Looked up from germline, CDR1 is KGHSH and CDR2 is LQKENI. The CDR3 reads CASSPSGLSGANVLTF. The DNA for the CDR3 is TGTGCCAGCTCACCATCAGGTCTCTCTGGGGCCAACGTCCTGACTTTC.

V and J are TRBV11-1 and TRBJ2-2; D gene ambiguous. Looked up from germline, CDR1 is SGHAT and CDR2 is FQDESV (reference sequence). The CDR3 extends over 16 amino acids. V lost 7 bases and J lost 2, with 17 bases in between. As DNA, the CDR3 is TGTGCCAGCAACCCGTCCGCTTTGGAAAACACCGGGGAGCTGTTTTTT. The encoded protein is CASNPSALENTGELFF.

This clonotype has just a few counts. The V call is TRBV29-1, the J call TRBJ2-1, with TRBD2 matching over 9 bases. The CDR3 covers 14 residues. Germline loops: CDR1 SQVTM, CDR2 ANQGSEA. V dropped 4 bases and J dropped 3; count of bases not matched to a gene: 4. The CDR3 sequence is CSVGSGSLYNEQFF. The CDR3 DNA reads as TGCAGCGTTGGTAGCGGGAGTCTCTACAATGAGCAGTTCTTC.

CDR3 loop: CASSQGADTQYF. The CDR3 DNA reads as TGTGCCAGCAGCCAGGGAGCAGATACGCAGTATTTT. The chain couples TRBV6-6 to TRBJ2-3, with D perhaps TRBD1 or TRBD2 (5 bases each). The germline CDR1 and CDR2 sequences are MNHNY and SVGAGI (reference sequence). CDR3 length: 12 amino acids. V lost 6 bases, J lost 4 bases, and 8 bases lay in between.

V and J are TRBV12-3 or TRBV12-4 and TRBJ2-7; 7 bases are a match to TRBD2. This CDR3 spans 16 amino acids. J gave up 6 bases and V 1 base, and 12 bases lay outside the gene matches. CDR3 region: CASSLGALARFGEQYF. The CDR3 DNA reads TGTGCCAGCAGTTTAGGTGCACTAGCGCGATTCGGCGAGCAGTACTTC.

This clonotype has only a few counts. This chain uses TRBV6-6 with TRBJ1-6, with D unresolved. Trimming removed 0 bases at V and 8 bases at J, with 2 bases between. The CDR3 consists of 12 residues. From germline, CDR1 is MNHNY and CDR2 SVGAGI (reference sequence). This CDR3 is CASSYSDSPLHF. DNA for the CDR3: TGTGCCAGCAGTTACTCTGATTCACCCCTCCACTTT.

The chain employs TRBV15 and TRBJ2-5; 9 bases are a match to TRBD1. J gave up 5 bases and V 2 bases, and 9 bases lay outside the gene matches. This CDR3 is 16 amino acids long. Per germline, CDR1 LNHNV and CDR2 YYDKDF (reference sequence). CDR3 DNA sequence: TGTGCCACCAGCAGAAAACCCGGGACAGGGATGGAGACCCAGTACTTC. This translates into CATSRKPGTGMETQYF.

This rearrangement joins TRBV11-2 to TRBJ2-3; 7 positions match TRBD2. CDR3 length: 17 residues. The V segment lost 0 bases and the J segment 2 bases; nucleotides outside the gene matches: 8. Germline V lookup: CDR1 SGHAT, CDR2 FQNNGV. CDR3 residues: CASSLELGLGVTDTQYF. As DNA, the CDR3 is TGTGCCAGCAGCTTAGAACTAGGACTAGGTGTCACAGATACGCAGTATTTT. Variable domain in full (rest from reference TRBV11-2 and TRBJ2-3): EAGVAQSPRYKIIEKRQSVAFWCNPISGHATLYWYQQILGQGPKLLIQFQNNGVVDDSQLPKDRFSAERLKGVDSTLKIQPAKLEDSAVYLCASSLELGLGVTDTQYFGPGTRLTVL.

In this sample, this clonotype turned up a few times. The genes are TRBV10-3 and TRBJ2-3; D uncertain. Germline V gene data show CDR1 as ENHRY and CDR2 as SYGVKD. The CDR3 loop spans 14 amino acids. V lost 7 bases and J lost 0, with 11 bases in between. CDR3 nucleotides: TGTGCCATCACCAGAAATCCAAGCACAGATACGCAGTATTTT. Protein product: CAITRNPSTDTQYF.

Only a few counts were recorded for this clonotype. The CDR3 protein is CAISDTGAGFYEQYF. CDR3 bases: TGTGCCATCAGTGACACAGGGGCCGGATTCTACGAGCAGTACTTC. The chain couples TRBV10-3 to TRBJ2-7; TRBD1 matches at 7 bases. The J segment lost 3 bases and the V segment lost 3 bases, leaving 8 bases of the junction unmatched. The CDR3 runs 15 residues. Germline V gene data show CDR1 as ENHRY and CDR2 as SYGVKD.